This T cell receptor (beta chain) was recovered during a study of blood T cell repertoires in COVID-19. Study-wide background: There were acute and convalescent COVID-19 samples, and they came from the United States, Italy and Spain.

How the authors handled the data: Researchers report that nucleated cell counts were estimated from reference gene primer amplification. Sequencing was performed with immunoSEQ multiplex PCR; in TCRdb, only in-frame clones are kept and a portion is missing. V and J calls and clone size are given by that table; D and trimming were obtained from the DNA. Here the sample spans about 300,000 clones, about 85% being singletons. Recruits, aged roughly 18 to 95 years, lived in 20 to 30 US areas. Either two negative PCRs, clearance, or symptom resolution qualified Cohort 3 donors as recovered. This CDR3 is 12 amino acids long. After removal of 2 bases from V and 8 bases from J, the junction contained 2 bases not matched to a gene. The V gene's germline CDR1 is LNHDA and CDR2 SQIVND (reference sequence).

The V gene is TRBV19, the J gene TRBJ1-1, with TRBD1 matching over 7 bases. The sequenced sample consisted of PBMCs or T cells enriched from blood (not recorded which). This clonotype originated in a woman between 50 and 59 years old who had recovered from COVID-19. The CDR3 region has the DNA TGTGCCAGTAGTATACTGGGACAGGAAGCTTTCTTT. Protein product: CASSILGQEAFF. The full variable domain, completed using reference TRBV19 and TRBJ1-1, is DGGITQSPKYLFRKEGQNVTLSCEQNLNHDAMYWYRQDPGQGLRLIYYSQIVNDFQKGDIAEGYSVSREKKESFPLTVTSAQKNPTAFYLCASSILGQEAFFGQGTRLTVV.